The clone carrying this TCR beta chain was seen more than once but under ten times. Other DNA sequences within the sample encode an identical CDR3. Generated by immunoSEQ multiplex PCR, the TCRdb table keeps only in-frame clones and is missing some. The repertoire holds around 190,000 clones, with more than 70% as singletons. The data belong to a study of cytomegalovirus exposure and HLA in healthy donors. The CDR3 has 13 amino acids. Germline V gives CDR1 SGHTA, CDR2 FQGTGA. V gave up 0 bases and J gave up 5 bases, with 7 bases separating them. The sequenced material came from PBMCs. The chain is built from TRBV7-3 and TRBJ1-2, with D hard to call. The sequence derives from a young woman in good health and CMV-seronegative. CDR3 protein: CASSLTGDYGYTF. The CDR3 DNA follows: TGTGCCAGCAGCTTAACAGGAGATTATGGCTACACCTTC.